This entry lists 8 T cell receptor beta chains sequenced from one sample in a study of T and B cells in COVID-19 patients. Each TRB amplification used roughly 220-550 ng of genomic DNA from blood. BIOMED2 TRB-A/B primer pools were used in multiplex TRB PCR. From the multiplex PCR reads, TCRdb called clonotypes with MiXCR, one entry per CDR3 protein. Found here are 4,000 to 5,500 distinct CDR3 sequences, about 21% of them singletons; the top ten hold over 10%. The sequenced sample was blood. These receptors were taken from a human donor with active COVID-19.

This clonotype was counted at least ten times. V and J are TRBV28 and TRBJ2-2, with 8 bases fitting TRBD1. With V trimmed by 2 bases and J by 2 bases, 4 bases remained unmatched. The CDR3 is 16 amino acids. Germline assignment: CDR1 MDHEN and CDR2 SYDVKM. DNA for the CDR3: TGTGCCAGCAGTTTACCAGGGGGCCGAAACACCGGGGAGCTGTTTTTT. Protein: CASSLPGGRNTGELFF.

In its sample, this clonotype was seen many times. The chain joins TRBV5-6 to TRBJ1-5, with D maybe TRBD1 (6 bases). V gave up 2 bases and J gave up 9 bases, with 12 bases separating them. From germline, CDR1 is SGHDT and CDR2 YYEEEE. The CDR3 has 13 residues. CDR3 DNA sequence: TGTGCCAGCAGCTTCGGACAGCAGAGGCCCCAGCATTTT. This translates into CASSFGQQRPQHF.

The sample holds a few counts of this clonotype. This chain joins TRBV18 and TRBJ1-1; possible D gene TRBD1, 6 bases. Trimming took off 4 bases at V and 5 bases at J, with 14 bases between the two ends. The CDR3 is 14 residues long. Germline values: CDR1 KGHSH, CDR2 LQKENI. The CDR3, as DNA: TGTGCCAGCTCACAACTAGGGGGAGAGACTGAAGCTTTCTTT. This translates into CASSQLGGETEAFF.

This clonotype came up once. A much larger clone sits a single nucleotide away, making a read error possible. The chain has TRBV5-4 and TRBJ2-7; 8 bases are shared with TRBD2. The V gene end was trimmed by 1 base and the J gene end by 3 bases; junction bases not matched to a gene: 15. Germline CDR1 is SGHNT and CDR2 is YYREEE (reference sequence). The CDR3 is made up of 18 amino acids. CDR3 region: CASSLTLRGGRNSYEQYF. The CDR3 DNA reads TGTGCCAGCAGCTTGACCCTTAGGGGCGGGAGGAACAGCTACGAGCAGTACTTC.

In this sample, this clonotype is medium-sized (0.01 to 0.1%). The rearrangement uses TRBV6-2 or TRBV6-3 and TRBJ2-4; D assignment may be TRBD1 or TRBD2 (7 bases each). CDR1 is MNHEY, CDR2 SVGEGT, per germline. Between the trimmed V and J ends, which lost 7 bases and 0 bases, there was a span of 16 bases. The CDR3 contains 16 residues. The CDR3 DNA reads TGTGCCAGCAACAGGGGAGGGGAAATAGCCAAAAACATTCAGTACTTC. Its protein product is CASNRGGEIAKNIQYF.

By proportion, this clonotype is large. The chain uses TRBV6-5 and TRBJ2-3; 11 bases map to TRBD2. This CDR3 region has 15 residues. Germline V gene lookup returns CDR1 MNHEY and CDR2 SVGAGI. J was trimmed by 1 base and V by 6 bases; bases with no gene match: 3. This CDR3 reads CASRTGLAGTDTQYF. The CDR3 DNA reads TGTGCCAGCAGGACGGGACTAGCGGGCACAGATACGCAGTATTTT.

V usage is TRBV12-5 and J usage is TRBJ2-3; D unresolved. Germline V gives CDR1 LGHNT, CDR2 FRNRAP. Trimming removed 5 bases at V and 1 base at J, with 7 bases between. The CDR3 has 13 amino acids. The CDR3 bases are TGTGCTAGTGGTCTTAGGGGCACAGATACGCAGTATTTT. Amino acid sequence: CASGLRGTDTQYF. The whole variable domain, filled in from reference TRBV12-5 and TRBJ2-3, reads DARVTQTPRHKVTEMGQEVTMRCQPILGHNTVFWYRQTMMQGLELLAYFRNRAPLDDSGMPKDRFSAEMPDATLATLKIQPSEPRDSAVYFCASGLRGTDTQYFGPGTRLTVL.

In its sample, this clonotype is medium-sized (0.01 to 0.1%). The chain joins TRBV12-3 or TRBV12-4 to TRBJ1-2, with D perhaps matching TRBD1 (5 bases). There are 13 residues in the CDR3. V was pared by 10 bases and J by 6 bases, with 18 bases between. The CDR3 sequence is CATSPGGVNGYTF. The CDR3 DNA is TGTGCCACCAGCCCGGGGGGTGTAAATGGCTACACCTTC.